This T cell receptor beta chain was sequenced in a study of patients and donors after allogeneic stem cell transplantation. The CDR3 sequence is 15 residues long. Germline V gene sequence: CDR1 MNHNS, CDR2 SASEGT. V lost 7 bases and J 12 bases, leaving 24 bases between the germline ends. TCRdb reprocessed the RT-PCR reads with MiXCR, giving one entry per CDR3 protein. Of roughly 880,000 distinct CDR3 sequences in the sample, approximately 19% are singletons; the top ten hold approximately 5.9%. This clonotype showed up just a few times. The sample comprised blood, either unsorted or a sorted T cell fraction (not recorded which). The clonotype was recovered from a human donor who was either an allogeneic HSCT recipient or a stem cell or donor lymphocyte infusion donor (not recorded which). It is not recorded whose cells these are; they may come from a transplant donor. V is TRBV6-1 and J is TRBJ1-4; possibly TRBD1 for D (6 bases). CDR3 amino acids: CASKNKGDALWELFF. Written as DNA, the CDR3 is TGTGCCAGCAAGAACAAGGGGGACGCGCTCTGGGAACTGTTTTTT.